The sequence of this T cell receptor beta chain was determined in a study of Graves' ophthalmopathy and Graves' hyperthyroidism. The germline V gene encodes CDR1 MNHEY and CDR2 SMNVEV (reference sequence). V lost 6 bases and J lost 7, with 16 bases in between. CDR3 length: 15 amino acids. Amplification targeted the TCR beta CDR3 regions, with RNA transcripts as the source material. HTBI primers were used in a first-round RT-PCR, which preceded a second-round multiplex PCR. A single record per CDR3 protein comes from TCRdb applying MiXCR to the multiplex PCR reads. The sample consists of approximately 150,000 distinct CDR3 sequences, roughly two fifths of them appearing once. This clonotype has at least ten counts.

The TCR sequence derives from a man aged 30 to 39 with Graves' ophthalmopathy. Sequences were obtained from peripheral blood. V and J are TRBV27 and TRBJ1-6; D not resolved. The CDR3 loop reads CASSRGPRWNSPLHF. The DNA for the CDR3 is TGTGCCAGCAGCCGAGGACCGAGATGGAATTCACCCCTCCACTTT.